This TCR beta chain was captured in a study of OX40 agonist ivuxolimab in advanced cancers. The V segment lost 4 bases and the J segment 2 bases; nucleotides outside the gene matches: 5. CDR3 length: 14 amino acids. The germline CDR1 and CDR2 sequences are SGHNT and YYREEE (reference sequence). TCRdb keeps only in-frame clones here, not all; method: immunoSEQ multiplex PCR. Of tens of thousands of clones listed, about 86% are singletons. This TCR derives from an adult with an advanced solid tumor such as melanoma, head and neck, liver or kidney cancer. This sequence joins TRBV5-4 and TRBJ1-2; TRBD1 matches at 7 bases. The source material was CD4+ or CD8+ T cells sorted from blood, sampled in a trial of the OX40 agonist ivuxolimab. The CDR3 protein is CASSPPGQNYGYTF. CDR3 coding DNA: TGTGCCAGCAGCCCACCGGGACAGAACTATGGCTACACCTTC.